The 9 T cell receptor beta chains given below trace back to one sample, sequenced in a study of CD8 T cells in ankylosing spondylitis (dated by TCRdb to 2017 to 2019). The library was obtained by 5' RACE. The sequencing machine was an Illumina HiSeq 2500. TCRdb reprocessed the public reads (quality trimming at Q25 with fastp, clone calling with MiXCR) and kept in-frame beta chains. CDR3 protein duplicates are merged, each entry listing the most common genes and DNA. The sample table lists more than 300,000 distinct CDR3 sequences, roughly 10% of them with a count of one. Of the sample, roughly 9% falls within the top ten clones. Sequencing used blood, either unsorted or a sorted T cell fraction (not recorded which). Receptors were obtained from a female donor with ankylosing spondylitis or in good health (not recorded which).

This clonotype appeared a single time. A much bigger clone sits one base away, suggesting this may be a read error. This chain joins TRBV20-1 and TRBJ2-3, with TRBD2 as a possible D gene (6 bases). The CDR3 extends over 16 amino acids. The germline V gene has CDR1 DFQATT and CDR2 SNEGSKA (reference sequence). The CDR3 DNA reads as TGCAGTACTAGGAGGCTGCGGGACTCACACACAGATACGCAGTATTTT. It is translated as CSTRRLRDSHTDTQYF.

The chain links TRBV25-1 to TRBJ2-7; a possible D gene is TRBD2 (5 bases). V shed 5 bases and J shed 1 base, with 15 bases lying between them. The CDR3 length is 15 residues. Germline CDR1 MGHDK, CDR2 SYGVNS. The CDR3 protein is CASSKEGSGSYEQYF. DNA for the CDR3: TGTGCCAGCAGTAAAGAAGGGTCGGGGTCCTACGAGCAGTACTTC.

The chain has TRBV5-1 and TRBJ2-5, with D tentatively TRBD1 (5 bases). The CDR3 covers 15 residues. Germline assignment: CDR1 SGHRS and CDR2 YFSETQ. Trimming took 0 bases from V and 4 from J, leaving 13 bases between them. As DNA, the CDR3 is TGCGCCAGCAGCTTGGATTCTCGGCAGGGAGAGACCCAGTACTTC. Translation: CASSLDSRQGETQYF.

This clonotype was seen repeatedly, ten times or more. The junction departs from germline at one end; a sequencing error may be responsible. The chain joins TRBV29-1 to TRBJ2-7, with D hard to call. The CDR3 has 12 residues. The germline CDR1 and CDR2 sequences are SQVTM and ANQGSEA. The CDR3 is CSFDNTGHEQYF. The CDR3 region has the DNA TGCAGCTTTGATAATACGGGTCACGAGCAGTACTTC.

The chain recombines TRBV6-2 or TRBV6-3 with TRBJ1-2, with D perhaps TRBD1 (6 bases). This CDR3 spans 14 amino acids. CDR1 and CDR2 (germline): MNHEY, SVGEGT. V lost 6 bases and J 2 bases, leaving 13 bases between the germline ends. CDR3 bases: TGTGCCAGCAGCCGCTTCCAGGGGAACTATGGCTACACCTTC. It codes for CASSRFQGNYGYTF.

This clonotype was seen ten or more times. The rearrangement uses TRBV7-3 and TRBJ1-6; the match to TRBD1 covers 11 bases. The V gene's germline CDR1 is SGHTA and CDR2 FQGTGA. Losses at the gene ends were 1 base for V and 8 bases for J; bases not matched to a gene: 1. The CDR3 spans 15 residues. The CDR3 sequence is CASSLRGQGDSPLHF. CDR3 sequence (DNA): TGTGCCAGCAGCTTAAGGGGACAGGGGGATTCACCCCTCCACTTT. Full variable domain (rest looked up from reference TRBV7-3 and TRBJ1-6): GAGVSQTPSNKVTEKGKYVELRCDPISGHTALYWYRQSLGQGPEFLIYFQGTGAADDSGLPNDRFFAVRPEGSVSTLKIQRTERGDSAVYLCASSLRGQGDSPLHFGNGTRLTVT.

The chain uses TRBV20-1 and TRBJ2-3, with 10 nucleotides matching TRBD2. Germline CDR1 and CDR2: DFQATT and SNEGSKA (reference sequence). Trimming took 6 bases from V and 0 from J; bases not matched to a gene: 3. There are 14 residues in the CDR3. The CDR3 region has the DNA TGCAGTGCCCCGGGACTAGCGAGCACAGATACGCAGTATTTT. Protein product: CSAPGLASTDTQYF.

Regarding this clonotype: One end of the junction does not line up with germline, which may come from a read error. V usage is TRBV7-7 and J usage is TRBJ2-1; the match to TRBD2 covers 13 bases. The CDR3 extends over 15 amino acids. Germline V gene sequence: CDR1 SSHAT, CDR2 FNYEAQ (reference sequence). The CDR3 loop is CASSPGLAGRDEQFF. The CDR3 DNA sequence: TGTGCTAGCAGCCCGGGACTAGCGGGGCGGGATGAGCAGTTCTTC.

The chain joins TRBV20-1 to TRBJ2-5; perhaps D is TRBD1 or TRBD2 (5 bases each). Trimming shortened V by 6 bases and J by 0 bases, and 17 bases separated the two germline ends. The CDR3 consists of 15 residues. Germline-derived CDR1 and CDR2 are DFQATT and SNEGSKA (reference sequence). CDR3 residues: CSANGAILDQETQYF. The CDR3, as DNA: TGCAGTGCAAACGGGGCTATACTCGACCAAGAGACCCAGTACTTC.